This entry describes one T cell receptor (beta chain). The V end lost 4 bases, the J end lost 2 bases, and 14 bases lay between the germline ends. The germline V gene encodes CDR1 MNHEY and CDR2 SVGAGI. The CDR3 contains 15 residues. This sample is drawn from a study of human T cells and chemical hapten exposure. Study at large: Slight volume differences across pooled libraries mainly accounted for varying per-sample TCR yields.

Time point in this sample: patch test 2, 6 weeks after DPC sensitization. The treatment: therapeutic diphenylcyclopropenone sensitization with weekly scalp DPC. TCRdb redid the calling of the RACE reads with MiXCR, one entry per CDR3 protein. The table has around 99,000 distinct CDR3 sequences, roughly a tenth seen once. The rearrangement uses TRBV6-5 and TRBJ1-2; D is undetermined. The sequenced sample was whole blood, obtained in connection with sensitization to the hapten diphenylcyclopropenone (DPC). The source of this sequence is a woman aged 35 to 49 with alopecia areata. Some clones in this sample may be carry-over from other donors' samples. The CDR3: CASSSPRLGNYGYTF. CDR3 nucleotides: TGTGCCAGCAGTTCCCCCAGGTTGGGCAACTATGGCTACACCTTC.